This T cell receptor (beta chain) originates from a study of blood T cell repertoires in COVID-19. TCRdb's copy holds only in-frame clones and misses some; the assay was immunoSEQ multiplex PCR. The table lists around 120,000 clones, around nine tenths of them singletons, with over 1.5% in the top ten. The sequence came from a human donor in a cohort sampled during active COVID-19. Sequenced: peripheral blood.

As DNA, the CDR3 is TGTGCCAGCAGTTCGGCGGGCCCGGGGGGGACTTTCTTT. Translated: CASSSAGPGGTFF. This chain joins TRBV5-5 and TRBJ1-1; perhaps TRBD1 as D (5 bases). The CDR3 contains 13 residues. CDR1 and CDR2 (germline): SGHKS, YYEKEE (reference sequence). V was trimmed by 5 bases and J by 12 bases, leaving 20 bases between them. The whole variable domain, remainder taken from reference TRBV5-5 and TRBJ1-1, is DAGVTQSPTHLIKTRGQQVTLRCSPISGHKSVSWYQQVLGQGPQFIFQYYEKEERGRGNFPDRFSARQFPNYSSELNVNALLLGDSALYLCASSSAGPGGTFFGQGTRLTVV.